This T cell receptor beta chain was captured by sequencing in a study of PD-L1 blockade in urothelial cancer. Across the study: Each participant's history included 0 to 3 prior chemotherapy regimens.

Using immunoSEQ multiplex PCR, the repertoire was profiled, and TCRdb retains in-frame clones only, with some absent. The sample consists of about 30,000 clones, 75% to 90% of them appearing once. Metastatic or locally advanced urothelial carcinoma was present in the patients. The J segment lost 7 bases and the V segment lost 2 bases, leaving 9 bases of the junction unmatched. Looked up from germline, CDR1 is SGHTA and CDR2 is FQGNSA. This CDR3 has 16 residues. The V and J genes are TRBV7-2 and TRBJ2-7; 12 nucleotides agree with TRBD1. The sample in question was PBMCs, obtained around atezolizumab (anti-PD-L1) treatment. This sequence was found in a man aged 50 or older with urothelial cancer. CDR3 region: CASSLTKGQGAREQYF. The DNA for the CDR3 is TGTGCCAGCAGCTTAACCAAGGGACAGGGGGCGCGAGAGCAGTACTTC.